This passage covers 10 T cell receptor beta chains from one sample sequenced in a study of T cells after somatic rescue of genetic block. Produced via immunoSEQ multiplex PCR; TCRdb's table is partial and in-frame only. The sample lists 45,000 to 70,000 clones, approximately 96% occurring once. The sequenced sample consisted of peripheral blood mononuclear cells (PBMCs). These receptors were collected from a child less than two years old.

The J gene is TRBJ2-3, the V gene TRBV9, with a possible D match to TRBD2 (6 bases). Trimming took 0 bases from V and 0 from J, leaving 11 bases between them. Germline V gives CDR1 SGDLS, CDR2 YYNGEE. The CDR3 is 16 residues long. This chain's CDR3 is CASSVVGGVSTDTQYF. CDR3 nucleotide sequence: TGTGCCAGCAGCGTAGTCGGCGGGGTTAGCACAGATACGCAGTATTTT.

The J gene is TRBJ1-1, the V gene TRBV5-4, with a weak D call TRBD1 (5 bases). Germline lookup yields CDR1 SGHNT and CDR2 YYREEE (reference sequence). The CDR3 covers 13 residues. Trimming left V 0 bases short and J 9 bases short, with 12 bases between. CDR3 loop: CASSLEGRVKAFF. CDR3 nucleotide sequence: TGTGCCAGCAGCTTGGAGGGGCGGGTGAAAGCTTTCTTT. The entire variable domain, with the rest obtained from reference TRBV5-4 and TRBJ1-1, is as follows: ETGVTQSPTHLIKTRGQQVTLRCSSQSGHNTVSWYQQALGQGPQFIFQYYREEENGRGNFPPRFSGLQFPNYSSELNVNALELDDSALYLCASSLEGRVKAFFGQGTRLTVV.

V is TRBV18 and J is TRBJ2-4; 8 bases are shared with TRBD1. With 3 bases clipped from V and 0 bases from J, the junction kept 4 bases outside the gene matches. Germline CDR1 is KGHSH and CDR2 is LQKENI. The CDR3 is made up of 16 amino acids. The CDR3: CASSPFDRGAKNIQYF. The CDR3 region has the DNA TGTGCCAGCTCACCGTTTGACAGGGGAGCCAAAAACATTCAGTACTTC. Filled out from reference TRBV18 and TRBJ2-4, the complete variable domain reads NAGVMQNPRHLVRRRGQEARLRCSPMKGHSHVYWYRQLPEEGLKFMVYLQKENIIDESGMPKERFSAEFPKEGPSILRIQQVVRGDSAAYFCASSPFDRGAKNIQYFGAGTRLSVL.

In nucleotides, the CDR3 is TGTGCCAGCAGCTTAGTACCCGGGAGATCGAACACCGGGGAGCTGTTTTTT. Its translation: CASSLVPGRSNTGELFF. The chain links TRBV7-2 to TRBJ2-2, with D tentatively TRBD2 (6 bases). The CDR3 totals 17 residues. Germline V gene lookup returns CDR1 SGHTA and CDR2 FQGNSA. Trimming took 1 base from V and 0 from J, leaving 12 bases between them. Variable domain in full (rest from reference TRBV7-2 and TRBJ2-2): GAGVSQSPSNKVTEKGKDVELRCDPISGHTALYWYRQSLGQGLEFLIYFQGNSAPDKSGLPSDRFSAERTGGSVSTLTIQRTQQEDSAVYLCASSLVPGRSNTGELFFGEGSRLTVL.

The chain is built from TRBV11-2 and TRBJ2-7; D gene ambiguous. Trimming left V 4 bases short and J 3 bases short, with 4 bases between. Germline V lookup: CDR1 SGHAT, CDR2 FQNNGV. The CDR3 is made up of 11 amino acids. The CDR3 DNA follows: TGTGCCAGCAGCTACTACTACGAGCAGTACTTC. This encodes CASSYYYEQYF.

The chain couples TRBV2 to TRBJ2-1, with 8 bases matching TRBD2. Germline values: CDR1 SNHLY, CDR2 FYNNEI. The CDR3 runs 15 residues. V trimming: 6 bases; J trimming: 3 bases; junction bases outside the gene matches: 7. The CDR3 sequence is CASRETSALYNEQFF. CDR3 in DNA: TGTGCCAGCAGAGAGACTAGCGCCCTCTACAATGAGCAGTTCTTC. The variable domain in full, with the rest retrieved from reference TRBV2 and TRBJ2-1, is EPEVTQTPSHQVTQMGQEVILRCVPISNHLYFYWYRQILGQKVEFLVSFYNNEISEKSEIFDDQFSVERPDGSNFTLKIRSTKLEDSAMYFCASRETSALYNEQFFGPGTRLTVL.

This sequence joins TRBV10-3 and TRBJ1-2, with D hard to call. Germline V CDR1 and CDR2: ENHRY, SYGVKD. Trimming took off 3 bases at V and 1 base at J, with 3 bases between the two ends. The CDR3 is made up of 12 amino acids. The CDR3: CAISEFNYGYTF. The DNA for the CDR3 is TGTGCCATCAGTGAATTTAACTATGGCTACACCTTC.

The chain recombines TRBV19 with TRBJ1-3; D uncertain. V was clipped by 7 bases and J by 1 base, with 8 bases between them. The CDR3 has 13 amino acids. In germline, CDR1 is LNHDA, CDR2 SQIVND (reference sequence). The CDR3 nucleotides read TGTGCCAGTAAAGACCGGTCTGGAAACACCATATATTTT. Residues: CASKDRSGNTIYF.

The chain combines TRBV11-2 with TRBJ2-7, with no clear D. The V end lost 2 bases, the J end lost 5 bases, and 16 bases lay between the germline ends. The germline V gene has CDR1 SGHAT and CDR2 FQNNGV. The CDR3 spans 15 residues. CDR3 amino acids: CASSLWGSSLNEQYF. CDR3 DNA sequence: TGTGCCAGCAGCTTATGGGGTAGTAGTCTCAACGAGCAGTACTTC.

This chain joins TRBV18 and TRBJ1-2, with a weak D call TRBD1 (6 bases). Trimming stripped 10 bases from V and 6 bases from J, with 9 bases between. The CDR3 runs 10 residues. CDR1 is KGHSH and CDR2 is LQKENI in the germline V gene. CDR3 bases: TGTGCCACCAGGGGTGATGGCTACACCTTC. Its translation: CATRGDGYTF.